This T cell receptor (beta chain) was documented in a study of cytomegalovirus exposure and HLA in healthy donors. About the study: One earlier analysis, a look at 150 million to 200 million T cells, found about 110 million unique TCR beta sequences.

CDR1 is MNHEY and CDR2 is SMNVEV in the germline V gene (reference sequence). Trimming took 2 bases from V and 4 from J; bases not matched to a gene: 5. There are 15 residues in the CDR3. On this clone: No antigen is known for it.

Overall study results and limits: Follow-up analysis later connected one missense variant in DCLRE1C with trimming of TCR beta V- and J-genes.

The PCR employed 60 Vbeta primers together with 13 Jbeta primers. Produced via immunoSEQ multiplex PCR; TCRdb's table is partial and in-frame only. This sample carries 150,000 to 200,000 clones, 10% to 15% of them seen once, and the ten largest clones take about 7.8%. The sample comprised PBMCs. The chain is built from TRBV27 and TRBJ1-5; 7 bases are a match to TRBD1. The sequence was collected from a man in his fifties or sixties in good health and CMV-seropositive. DNA of the CDR3: TGTGCCAGCAGTTTAACGGGGACAGTAAATCAGCCCCAGCATTTT. Its protein product is CASSLTGTVNQPQHF.